One sample yielded the 26 T cell receptor beta chains listed below, sequenced in a study of shared clonotypes between healthy human individuals. The table came from immunoSEQ multiplex PCR; TCRdb's copy has only in-frame clones and leaves some out. The data contain a few hundred thousand clones, around 80% of them seen just once; the ten biggest clones take up approximately 12%. Source material: PBMCs. These receptors all come from a woman between 40 and 50 years old in good health. Some clones in this sample may be carry-over from other donors' samples.

The gene calls are TRBV10-2 and TRBJ2-1, with 8 bases lining up with TRBD2. This CDR3 has 15 residues. The germline gives CDR1 WSHSY, CDR2 SAAADI. J was trimmed by 8 bases and V by 0 bases; bases with no gene match: 6. The CDR3 here is CASSESTSARDEQFF. In DNA, the CDR3 is TGCGCCAGCAGTGAGTCGACTAGCGCTAGGGATGAGCAGTTCTTC.

The gene calls are TRBV5-1 and TRBJ2-7; 9 positions agree with TRBD2. V was pared by 3 bases and J by 0 bases, with 7 bases of the junction left unmatched. Germline V CDR1 and CDR2: SGHRS, YFSETQ. The CDR3 consists of 16 residues. CDR3 coding DNA: TGCGCCAGCAGCTCCGATAGCGGGAGCAGCTCCTACGAGCAGTACTTC. Encoded protein: CASSSDSGSSSYEQYF.

V and J are TRBV5-1 and TRBJ2-3; D uncertain. Looked up from germline, CDR1 is SGHRS and CDR2 is YFSETQ. The CDR3 spans 13 residues. Between the trimmed V and J ends, which lost 4 bases and 0 bases, there was a span of 6 bases. The CDR3 nucleotides are TGCGCCAGCAGCGCCCCTAGCACAGATACGCAGTATTTT. Its translation: CASSAPSTDTQYF.

The gene calls are TRBV11-2 and TRBJ1-1; D gene uncertain. The ends were cut back, 2 bases at V and 3 bases at J, with 16 bases in the middle. Germline values: CDR1 SGHAT, CDR2 FQNNGV. CDR3 size: 16 residues. The CDR3 spells CASSLILGRTDTEAFF. The CDR3 nucleotides are TGTGCCAGCAGCTTAATTTTAGGGAGAACGGACACTGAAGCTTTCTTT.

This chain links TRBV5-1 with TRBJ2-2, with a tentative D call TRBD1 (6 bases). The CDR3 contains 15 residues. Germline V gene data show CDR1 as SGHRS and CDR2 as YFSETQ. V lost 2 bases, J lost 1 base, and 9 bases lay in between. The CDR3 region has the DNA TGCGCCAGCAGCTTTCAGGACAGGAACACCGGGGAGCTGTTTTTT. Its protein product is CASSFQDRNTGELFF.

Of note for this clone: Since a much larger clone is just one base distant, this may be a read error. Lacking the conserved final phenylalanine or tryptophan, this CDR3 likely reflects a read error. The chain carries TRBV30 and TRBJ1-6; D remains ambiguous. Germline-derived CDR1 and CDR2 are GTSNPN and SVGIG (reference sequence). The V and J ends lost 4 bases and 8 bases respectively, with 12 bases between them. The CDR3 has 13 residues. The CDR3 nucleotides are TGTGCCTGGAATTTGGCAGTACATTCACCCCTCCACCTT. It specifies CAWNLAVHSPLHL.

This clone showed up just a few times. The chain has TRBV9 and TRBJ1-1; tentative D call: TRBD1 (5 bases). CDR1 SGDLS and CDR2 YYNGEE come from the germline V gene. The CDR3 extends over 14 amino acids. Deletions cut 2 bases from V and 4 bases from J, with 12 bases between. The DNA of the CDR3 is TGTGCCAGCAGCGTGCGAGGCGGGGCCACTGAAGCTTTCTTT. Translating gives CASSVRGGATEAFF.

This clone occurred a few times. This chain uses TRBV27 with TRBJ1-1; possibly TRBD1 for D (5 bases). The CDR3 length is 14 residues. Trimming stripped 3 bases from V and 5 bases from J, with 13 bases between. The germline gives CDR1 MNHEY, CDR2 SMNVEV (reference sequence). CDR3 sequence: CASSFVQGPTEAFF. CDR3 nucleotides: TGTGCCAGCAGTTTTGTGCAGGGTCCGACTGAAGCTTTCTTT.

This clone was seen just once. The chain combines TRBV19 with TRBJ1-2; D unresolved. The ends were cut back, 7 bases at V and 4 bases at J, with 10 bases in the middle. CDR3 length: 12 amino acids. Germline V CDR1 and CDR2: LNHDA, SQIVND (reference sequence). CDR3 in DNA: TGTGCCAGTACGGGCACCGGCTATGGCTACACCTTC. Translating it yields CASTGTGYGYTF.

This clone was observed a single time. Other DNA sequences in this sample translate to the same CDR3. This chain joins TRBV18 and TRBJ1-5, with D perhaps TRBD1 (6 bases). The CDR3 totals 13 residues. V lost 6 bases, J lost 5 bases, and 11 bases lay in between. Per germline, CDR1 KGHSH and CDR2 LQKENI. The CDR3 DNA reads TGTGCCAGCTCTCCAGGGGTCGATCAGCCCCAGCATTTT. Translating gives CASSPGVDQPQHF.

The rearrangement joins TRBV28 to TRBJ2-7, with D perhaps matching TRBD2 (6 bases). CDR1 is MDHEN, CDR2 SYDVKM, per germline. This CDR3 has 13 residues. Trimming removed 6 bases at V and 3 bases at J, with 12 bases between. CDR3 sequence reads: CASRGGTLYEQYF. CDR3 in DNA: TGTGCCAGCAGGGGCGGGACCCTCTACGAGCAGTACTTC.

This chain links TRBV28 with TRBJ1-2; possibly TRBD1 for D (5 bases). Trimming shortened V by 3 bases and J by 3 bases, and 14 bases separated the two germline ends. The CDR3 runs 15 residues. Germline CDR1 is MDHEN and CDR2 is SYDVKM. This chain's CDR3 is CASSFWAGRHYGYTF. CDR3 coding DNA: TGTGCCAGCAGTTTCTGGGCAGGGAGGCACTATGGCTACACCTTC.

The genes are TRBV7-9 and TRBJ2-7, with TRBD2 identical over 11 bases. V trimming: 5 bases; J trimming: 4 bases; junction bases outside the gene matches: 10. Per germline, CDR1 SEHNR and CDR2 FQNEAQ (reference sequence). The CDR3 is 16 amino acids. Here the CDR3 reads CASSRTSGSLGYEQYF. CDR3 nucleotide sequence: TGTGCCAGCAGCCGTACTAGCGGGAGTCTCGGTTACGAGCAGTACTTC.

The rearrangement joins TRBV19 to TRBJ1-3, with no clear D. Germline CDR1 reads LNHDA; CDR2 reads SQIVND (reference sequence). The CDR3 sequence is 12 residues long. V lost 9 bases, J lost 0 bases, and 6 bases lay in between. CDR3 protein: CASRFSGNTIYF. CDR3 nucleotides: TGTGCCAGCCGCTTCTCTGGAAACACCATATATTTT.

The chain uses TRBV9 and TRBJ1-1, with 7 bases fitting TRBD1. Germline V lookup: CDR1 SGDLS, CDR2 YYNGEE. Trimming removed 4 bases from V and 3 bases from J; junction bases left unmatched: 3. The length of the CDR3 is 13 residues. The CDR3 sequence: CASSKTGDTEAFF. The CDR3 region has the DNA TGTGCCAGCAGCAAAACAGGGGACACTGAAGCTTTCTTT. Based on the CDR3 plus reference TRBV9 and TRBJ1-1, the full variable domain is DSGVTQTPKHLITATGQRVTLRCSPRSGDLSVYWYQQSLDQGLQFLIQYYNGEERAKGNILERFSAQQFPDLHSELNLSSLELGDSALYFCASSKTGDTEAFFGQGTRLTVV.

V and J are TRBV4-1 and TRBJ2-1; 8 bases are shared with TRBD1. Germline V CDR1 and CDR2: MGHRA, YSYEKL. There are 17 residues in the CDR3. J gave up 2 bases and V 1 base, and 7 bases lay outside the gene matches. The CDR3, as DNA: TGCGCCAGCAGCCAAGTCTCCGGGACAGGTCCCTACAATGAGCAGTTCTTC. Its protein product is CASSQVSGTGPYNEQFF.

This clone was observed a single time. The chain carries TRBV11-2 and TRBJ2-7; D not certain. This CDR3 region has 17 residues. V lost 4 bases, J lost 3 bases, and 22 bases lay in between. CDR1 is SGHAT and CDR2 is FQNNGV in the germline V gene. This chain's CDR3 is CASSSIKRAPFLYEQYF. Here the CDR3 DNA reads TGTGCCAGCAGCTCCATTAAACGGGCCCCCTTCCTCTACGAGCAGTACTTC.

CDR3 sequence: CASSLPPGQGITGELFF. In nucleotides, the CDR3 is TGTGCCAGCAGCCTTCCCCCGGGACAGGGTATCACCGGGGAGCTGTTTTTT. The gene calls are TRBV2 and TRBJ2-2; 9 nucleotides match TRBD1. Germline V gene data show CDR1 as SNHLY and CDR2 as FYNNEI. The length of the CDR3 is 17 residues. The ends lost 6 bases at V and 4 bases at J; junction bases unmatched: 12. The full variable domain, its missing parts supplied by reference TRBV2 and TRBJ2-2, is EPEVTQTPSHQVTQMGQEVILRCVPISNHLYFYWYRQILGQKVEFLVSFYNNEISEKSEIFDDQFSVERPDGSNFTLKIRSTKLEDSAMYFCASSLPPGQGITGELFFGEGSRLTVL.

In its sample, this clone was seen once. The V and J genes are TRBV19 and TRBJ2-6; D remains ambiguous. The germline V gene encodes CDR1 LNHDA and CDR2 SQIVND (reference sequence). V lost 3 bases, J lost 0 bases, and 3 bases lay in between. CDR3 length: 14 amino acids. The CDR3 DNA is TGTGCCAGTAGTATGTACTCTGGGGCCAACGTCCTGACTTTC. This encodes CASSMYSGANVLTF.

The chain employs TRBV7-6 and TRBJ2-3; D may be TRBD2 (6 bases). CDR1 is SGHVS and CDR2 is FNYEAQ in the germline V gene. V was cut by 5 bases and J by 4 bases, with 22 bases left in between. The CDR3 runs 17 residues. As DNA, the CDR3 is TGTGCCAGCAGCCGGGAGCGGTCCAAAATCTGGTCAGATACGCAGTATTTT. Its translation: CASSRERSKIWSDTQYF.

The V gene is TRBV5-1, the J gene TRBJ1-1; tentative D call: TRBD1 (5 bases). The CDR3 extends over 15 amino acids. The germline CDR1 and CDR2 sequences are SGHRS and YFSETQ. V was trimmed by 3 bases and J by 5 bases, leaving 17 bases between them. The CDR3 bases are TGCGCCAGCAGCTCTCTCGGGGCCCGAGAGACTGAAGCTTTCTTT. Translated, it gives CASSSLGARETEAFF.

In its sample, this clone was seen a few times. The V gene is TRBV15, the J gene TRBJ2-4; 9 bases are a match to TRBD2. CDR3 size: 15 residues. Trimming cost V 0 bases and J 7 bases; bases outside gene matches: 4. Germline V gene lookup returns CDR1 LNHNV and CDR2 YYDKDF (reference sequence). CDR3 nucleotide sequence: TGTGCCACCAGCAGAGAGGGACTAGCTACGAACATTCAGTACTTC. Its translation: CATSREGLATNIQYF.

The chain links TRBV6-1 to TRBJ2-2; TRBD2 matches 7 bases. V was clipped by 5 bases and J by 3 bases; unmatched bases: 0. The germline gives CDR1 MNHNS, CDR2 SASEGT. The CDR3 consists of 13 residues. Here the CDR3 reads CASSREDTGELFF. The CDR3 nucleotides read TGTGCCAGCAGTCGGGAGGACACCGGGGAGCTGTTTTTT.

The chain recombines TRBV28 with TRBJ2-7, with 7 bases aligning to TRBD2. CDR3 size: 15 residues. Germline-derived CDR1 and CDR2 are MDHEN and SYDVKM. The V gene end was trimmed by 5 bases and the J gene end by 2 bases; junction bases not matched to a gene: 9. The CDR3: CASSPPHGLAYEQYF. The CDR3 nucleotides read TGTGCCAGCAGTCCGCCCCACGGACTAGCCTACGAGCAGTACTTC.

V gene TRBV27 combines with J gene TRBJ2-7, with 7 positions matching TRBD2. Germline V gene sequence: CDR1 MNHEY, CDR2 SMNVEV (reference sequence). Trimming at V came to 0 bases and at J to 7 bases, leaving 12 bases not matched to a gene. The CDR3 sequence is 16 residues long. The CDR3 loop is CASSLSVGGGGREQYF. CDR3 DNA sequence: TGTGCCAGCAGTTTATCTGTGGGGGGGGGAGGACGTGAGCAGTACTTC.

The gene calls are TRBV6-1 and TRBJ1-2, with a possible D match to TRBD1 (6 bases). Germline loops: CDR1 MNHNS, CDR2 SASEGT. V was trimmed by 2 bases and J by 4 bases, leaving 17 bases between them. This CDR3 region has 16 residues. CDR3 in DNA: TGTGCCAGCAGTGAACAGGGGTTTCCCACAAGCTATGGCTACACCTTC. Protein product: CASSEQGFPTSYGYTF.